One sample yielded the 2 T cell receptor beta chains listed below, sequenced in a study of T cell repertoires in cytomegalovirus infection (dated by TCRdb to about 2019). TCRdb lists the instrument as Illumina HiSeq 1500. The public reads were run again by TCRdb, first through fastp at Q25 and then through MiXCR, and only productive beta chains were kept. When rows share a CDR3 protein, they turn into one entry using the most common DNA and genes. This sample comprises about 160,000 distinct CDR3 sequences, about a fifth of them detected only once. The ten most abundant clones make up 20% to 30% of the sample. These TCRs are of unknown antigen specificity. The treatment or condition label for this specimen denotes: in vitro stimulation with specific CMV peptide epitopes to enrich CMV-specific T cells. Sequencing was performed on CD8+ T cells from cultured PBMCs, taken from culture after CMV antigen stimulation. Receptor source: a human donor in good health (CMV status not recorded). Some clones in this sample may be carry-over from other donors' samples.

The chain uses TRBV12-3 or TRBV12-4 and TRBJ2-3; 7 bases are a match to TRBD1. There are 16 residues in the CDR3. The V and J ends lost 5 bases and 2 bases, in that order; junction bases with no gene match: 10. CDR3 bases: TGTGCCAGCAGTGACAGGGCCCGTCGCCTCACAGATACGCAGTATTTT. Translation gives CASSDRARRLTDTQYF.

There are a few counts of this clonotype. V usage is TRBV12-3 or TRBV12-4 and J usage is TRBJ2-5, with D tentatively TRBD1 or TRBD2 (5 bases each). The CDR3 runs to 15 residues. Trimming left V 5 bases short and J 2 bases short, with 15 bases between. The CDR3 reads CASSPGTDSQETQYF. In DNA form, the CDR3 reads TGTGCCAGCAGTCCCGGGACGGATAGTCAAGAGACCCAGTACTTC.